Presented here are 20 T cell receptor beta chains from one specimen sequenced in a study of T cells in narcolepsy. Generated by immunoSEQ multiplex PCR, the TCRdb table keeps only in-frame clones and is missing some. This sample has tens of thousands of clones, with about 87% found just once. Sequencing used memory (CD45RA-) CD4+ T cells from blood. The receptors originated from a human donor in good health.

The chain links TRBV18 to TRBJ2-7; no clear D gene. The CDR3 extends over 18 amino acids. V lost 0 bases, J lost 4 bases, and 22 bases lay in between. Per the germline V gene, CDR1 is KGHSH and CDR2 is LQKENI. This chain's CDR3 is CASSPPLRTGPLRYEQYF. The CDR3 DNA sequence: TGTGCCAGCTCACCACCTCTTCGGACCGGCCCTCTGCGTTACGAGCAGTACTTC.

The chain combines TRBV7-2 with TRBJ2-5; D ambiguous. The CDR3 loop spans 13 amino acids. V gave up 0 bases and J gave up 7 bases, with 9 bases separating them. Per the germline V gene, CDR1 is SGHTA and CDR2 is FQGNSA. The CDR3 DNA sequence: TGTGCCAGCAGCTTAGCAGAGGTCTGGACCCAGTACTTC. This sequence encodes CASSLAEVWTQYF.

The gene calls are TRBV18 and TRBJ1-1; perhaps TRBD1 as D (6 bases). The V gene lost 6 bases and the J gene lost 4 bases, with 21 bases spanning the gap. CDR3 length equals 16 residues. CDR1 and CDR2 from the germline V gene are KGHSH and LQKENI. This CDR3 is CASSLDVGAAGTEAFF. For the CDR3, the DNA is TGTGCCAGCTCCCTCGACGTGGGGGCGGCTGGCACTGAAGCTTTCTTT.

The rearrangement uses TRBV27 and TRBJ1-5, with unresolved D. Per germline, CDR1 MNHEY and CDR2 SMNVEV (reference sequence). This CDR3 spans 13 amino acids. Trimming removed 2 bases at V and 3 bases at J, with 5 bases between. CDR3 nucleotides: TGTGCCAGCAGTTTACGTTCCAATCAGCCCCAGCATTTT. Its translation: CASSLRSNQPQHF.

This clone came up once. The V call is TRBV28, the J call TRBJ2-3; 7 bases are a match to TRBD2. V dropped 6 bases and J dropped 6; count of bases not matched to a gene: 12. Germline V lookup: CDR1 MDHEN, CDR2 SYDVKM. This CDR3 is 15 amino acids long. CDR3 bases: TGTGCCAGCAGACATACGGTAGCGGGCAGGGATACGCAGTATTTT. Residues: CASRHTVAGRDTQYF.

The V call is TRBV5-1, the J call TRBJ1-2; TRBD1 agrees at 12 bases. Germline loops: CDR1 SGHRS, CDR2 YFSETQ. The CDR3 has 15 residues. V lost 5 bases, J lost 6 bases, and 8 bases stayed unmatched. CDR3 sequence: CASSLSGQGANGYTF. CDR3 bases: TGCGCCAGCAGTCTCTCGGGACAGGGGGCAAATGGCTACACCTTC.

In DNA form, the CDR3 reads TGTGCCAGCAGTTACAACGGACCATCCGCCGAGACCCAGTACTTC. Amino acids: CASSYNGPSAETQYF. This rearrangement joins TRBV6-5 to TRBJ2-5; no reliable D call. With 2 bases removed from V and 5 bases from J, the gap between germline ends came to 15 bases. The CDR3 is made up of 15 amino acids. In germline, CDR1 is MNHEY, CDR2 SVGAGI.

V and J are TRBV5-5 and TRBJ1-5; no clear D gene. From germline, CDR1 is SGHKS and CDR2 YYEKEE (reference sequence). The CDR3 runs 12 residues. V lost 0 bases to trimming and J lost 7 bases, with 5 bases between them. CDR3 DNA: TGTGCCAGCAGCTTGGCGCTCCAGCCCCAGCATTTT. It yields the protein CASSLALQPQHF.

This clone was recorded once. The chain combines TRBV5-4 with TRBJ2-7; TRBD1 might be the D (6 bases). This CDR3 is built from 14 residues. The ends were cut back, 2 bases at V and 2 bases at J, with 11 bases in the middle. Germline CDR1 reads SGHNT; CDR2 reads YYREEE (reference sequence). CDR3 coding DNA: TGTGCCAGCAGCTTTTCGGGACACACCTACGAGCAGTACTTC. It is translated as CASSFSGHTYEQYF.

The chain joins TRBV7-6 to TRBJ2-5; 13 bases are a match to TRBD2. The CDR3 is 16 amino acids. With 1 base clipped from V and 1 base from J, the junction kept 0 bases outside the gene matches. Germline assignment: CDR1 SGHVS and CDR2 FNYEAQ. CDR3 region: CASSLGTSGGQETQYF. In nucleotides, the CDR3 is TGTGCCAGCAGCTTAGGGACTAGCGGGGGCCAAGAGACCCAGTACTTC. Complete variable domain (other parts from reference TRBV7-6 and TRBJ2-5): GAGVSQSPRYKVTKRGQDVALRCDPISGHVSLYWYRQALGQGPEFLTYFNYEAQQDKSGLPNDRFSAERPEGSISTLTIQRTEQRDSAMYRCASSLGTSGGQETQYFGPGTRLLVL.

With regard to this clone: Because it lacks the conserved phenylalanine or tryptophan at the end, this CDR3 is likely a read error. The rearrangement links TRBV10-3 to TRBJ2-7; the D gene is possibly TRBD1 (6 bases). The germline V gene has CDR1 ENHRY and CDR2 SYGVKD. This CDR3 spans 15 amino acids. The ends were cut back, 6 bases at V and 2 bases at J, with 17 bases in the middle. The CDR3 nucleotides read TGTGCCATCAGGAATACTTCTTACAGGGCCTACGAGCAGTACCTC. Encoded protein: CAIRNTSYRAYEQYL.

The chain is built from TRBV30 and TRBJ1-6; 7 nucleotides align to TRBD1. The ends lost 1 base at V and 5 bases at J; junction bases unmatched: 11. This CDR3 region has 17 residues. Germline loops: CDR1 GTSNPN, CDR2 SVGIG (reference sequence). This CDR3 reads CAWSGDRGGNHNSPLHF. The CDR3 nucleotides are TGTGCCTGGAGTGGGGACAGAGGTGGAAACCATAATTCACCCCTCCACTTT.

The V gene is TRBV28, the J gene TRBJ2-1, with a weak D call TRBD2 (6 bases). CDR1 and CDR2 (germline): MDHEN, SYDVKM. This CDR3 has 13 residues. The V end was cut by 7 bases, the J end by 5 bases, with 12 bases between. As DNA, the CDR3 is TGTGCCAGCACTAGGGACTTTCACAATGAGCAGTTCTTC. This translates into CASTRDFHNEQFF. The full variable domain, completed using reference TRBV28 and TRBJ2-1, is DVKVTQSSRYLVKRTGEKVFLECVQDMDHENMFWYRQDPGLGLRLIYFSYDVKMKEKGDIPEGYSVSREKKERFSLILESASTNQTSMYLCASTRDFHNEQFFGPGTRLTVL.

This chain links TRBV5-1 with TRBJ2-3; 8 bases fit TRBD2. V gave up 1 base and J gave up 3 bases; unmatched junction bases: 7. This CDR3 spans 16 amino acids. From germline, CDR1 is SGHRS and CDR2 YFSETQ. For the CDR3, the DNA is TGCGCCAGCAGCTTGTTAAGCGGGAGAGGGACAGATACGCAGTATTTT. This sequence encodes CASSLLSGRGTDTQYF.

J is TRBJ2-7 and V is TRBV14; the D gene is possibly TRBD1 (6 bases). The CDR3 is 15 residues long. Trimming left V 4 bases short and J 3 bases short, with 16 bases between. Per germline, CDR1 SGHDN and CDR2 FVKESK. The CDR3 loop is CASSRLTGQLYEQYF. In DNA form, the CDR3 reads TGTGCCAGCAGCCGATTAACGGGACAACTCTACGAGCAGTACTTC.

The chain recombines TRBV7-3 with TRBJ2-2; tentatively, D is TRBD2 (6 bases). The CDR3 is 15 amino acids. Germline CDR1 and CDR2: SGHTA and FQGTGA. Trimming pared 5 bases from V and 4 bases from J, leaving 14 bases between. DNA for the CDR3: TGTGCCAGCAGCCTCAGACTAGATGGCACCGGGGAGCTGTTTTTT. Amino acid sequence: CASSLRLDGTGELFF.

The chain recombines TRBV11-2 with TRBJ2-7; no clear D gene. This CDR3 has 14 amino acids. CDR1 and CDR2 from the germline V gene are SGHAT and FQNNGV. Trimming shortened V by 1 base and J by 1 base, and 8 bases separated the two germline ends. CDR3 residues: CASSLAGQSYEQYF. The CDR3 DNA follows: TGTGCCAGCAGCTTAGCCGGCCAGTCCTACGAGCAGTACTTC.

The chain combines TRBV9 with TRBJ2-3; 7 positions agree with TRBD2. Germline V gene data show CDR1 as SGDLS and CDR2 as YYNGEE. Germline trimming cut 4 bases from V and 2 bases from J; bases unmatched to any gene: 1. This CDR3 spans 13 amino acids. The DNA of the CDR3 is TGTGCCAGCAGCCGGGGGGACACAGATACGCAGTATTTT. Encoded protein: CASSRGDTDTQYF.

This clone was counted only a few times. The chain is built from TRBV19 and TRBJ1-3, with D unresolved. The length of the CDR3 is 16 residues. CDR1 is LNHDA and CDR2 is SQIVND in the germline V gene (reference sequence). V shed 5 bases and J shed 2 bases, with 16 bases lying between them. The chain's CDR3 is CASSPNRESPGNTIYF. DNA of the CDR3: TGTGCCAGTAGTCCAAATCGAGAGAGCCCTGGAAACACCATATATTTT.

This clone was recorded once. The CDR3 reads CSTRGGQETQYF. CDR3 sequence (DNA): TGCAGCACCCGGGGGGGACAAGAGACCCAGTACTTC. The chain has TRBV29-1 and TRBJ2-5, with TRBD2 matching 8 bases. Trimming cost V 8 bases and J 2 bases; bases outside gene matches: 4. This CDR3 region has 12 residues. Germline V gene sequence: CDR1 SQVTM, CDR2 ANQGSEA.